Listed here are 18 T cell receptor beta chains from one sample, sequenced in a study of blood T cells in healthy people across ages. A second PCR of 7 to 11 cycles used a sample-barcoded 5' primer and a J-beta primer mix. TCRdb reprocessed the 5' RACE reads with MiXCR, giving one entry per CDR3 protein. The sample lists about 1,800,000 distinct CDR3 sequences; approximately 30% were seen once. The specimen was blood. These receptors were collected from a woman in her twenties or thirties in good health.

This sequence joins TRBV6-2 or TRBV6-3 and TRBJ1-5; possibly TRBD1 for D (5 bases). The germline CDR1 and CDR2 sequences are MNHEY and SVGEGT. The V and J ends lost 0 bases and 4 bases respectively, with 10 bases between them. The CDR3 contains 15 residues. The CDR3 region has the DNA TGTGCCAGCAGTTACTCGGGGCGGGCAAATCAGCCCCAGCATTTT. It encodes CASSYSGRANQPQHF.

This clonotype was seen ten or more times. This chain's CDR3 is CSARHSYQPQHF. DNA of the CDR3: TGCAGTGCTAGGCACTCGTATCAGCCCCAGCATTTT. The chain combines TRBV20-1 with TRBJ1-5; D unresolved. The CDR3 sequence is 12 residues long. Germline CDR1 reads DFQATT; CDR2 reads SNEGSKA (reference sequence). V dropped 3 bases and J dropped 5 bases, with 8 bases sitting between them.

This clonotype turned up a few times. A clone one base away is much larger, so this may be a read error. The CDR3 DNA is TGTGCCACCAGCGCAACCGGGGCAGACAATGAGCAGTTCTTC. Its translation is CATSATGADNEQFF. The chain employs TRBV24-1 and TRBJ2-1; possibly TRBD1 or TRBD2 for D (5 bases each). The germline CDR1 and CDR2 sequences are KGHDR and SFDVKD. The CDR3 length is 14 residues. Trimming removed 7 bases from V and 5 bases from J, with 14 bases in between.

This clonotype was picked up one time. V and J are TRBV7-9 and TRBJ1-2; D uncertain. The CDR3 has 13 residues. Trimming pared 7 bases from V and 4 bases from J, leaving 13 bases between. Germline V lookup: CDR1 SEHNR, CDR2 FQNEAQ (reference sequence). DNA for the CDR3: TGTGCCAGCACTCGAGACGAGTGCTATGGCTACACCTTC. Amino acid sequence: CASTRDECYGYTF.

At least ten counts were recorded for this clonotype. This chain links TRBV20-1 with TRBJ1-1; D gene uncertain. CDR3 size: 10 residues. The germline V gene has CDR1 DFQATT and CDR2 SNEGSKA (reference sequence). Trimming took off 2 bases at V and 2 bases at J, with 0 bases between the two ends. CDR3 DNA: TGCAGTGCTAGAAACACTGAAGCTTTCTTT. It is translated as CSARNTEAFF.

On this clonotype itself: Compared with germline, one end of the junction differs, possibly owing to a read error. CDR3 DNA sequence: TGTGCCAGCTCCCGGACACGGACCTACGAGCAGGACTTC. This gives the protein CASSRTRTYEQDF. The J gene is TRBJ2-7, the V gene TRBV11-2, with a possible D match to TRBD1 (5 bases). The V gene's germline CDR1 is SGHAT and CDR2 FQNNGV. This CDR3 comprises 13 residues.

This clonotype was counted a few times. The genes are TRBV10-3 and TRBJ1-6; 7 positions agree with TRBD1. The CDR3 has 13 residues. J gave up 7 bases and V 9 bases, and 6 bases lay outside the gene matches. The germline gives CDR1 ENHRY, CDR2 SYGVKD. Here the CDR3 reads CAMYGTANSPLHF. The CDR3 DNA is TGTGCCATGTACGGGACAGCAAATTCACCCCTCCACTTT.

V is TRBV30 and J is TRBJ1-2; D remains unclear. Trimming took 4 bases from V and 8 from J, leaving 11 bases between them. Germline V gene lookup returns CDR1 GTSNPN and CDR2 SVGIG (reference sequence). The CDR3 sequence is 11 residues long. The CDR3 loop is CAWTRGFGYTF. CDR3 DNA: TGTGCCTGGACCCGAGGGTTCGGCTACACCTTC.

This clonotype was counted between two and nine times. This chain links TRBV21-1 with TRBJ1-2. TRBV21-1 is marked as a pseudogene. The CDR3 extends over 9 amino acids. CDR3 in amino acids: CASSEGYTF. For the CDR3, the DNA is TGTGCCAGCAGCGAGGGCTACACCTTC.

This CDR3 is CASSLEGQEWGEQFF. The CDR3 DNA reads as TGTGCCAGCAGCTTAGAGGGACAGGAGTGGGGTGAGCAGTTCTTC. V gene TRBV11-1 combines with J gene TRBJ2-1; 8 nucleotides line up with TRBD1. Trimming took 1 base from V and 9 from J; bases not matched to a gene: 8. The germline CDR1 and CDR2 sequences are SGHAT and FQDESV (reference sequence). The CDR3 extends over 15 amino acids.

The chain is built from TRBV7-2 and TRBJ2-5, with 9 positions matching TRBD2. The end of the DNA is better explained by TRBJ2-7, so the J call may be wrong. This CDR3 contains 14 residues. Germline-derived CDR1 and CDR2 are SGHTA and FQGNSA. CDR3 coding DNA: TGTGCCAGCAGAGGGGCTAGCGGGATCAACGAGCAGTACTTC. Its translation: CASRGASGINEQYF.

The chain joins TRBV3-1 to TRBJ1-1, with D possibly TRBD1 on 6 matching bases. The CDR3 loop spans 18 amino acids. Germline V gene lookup returns CDR1 LGHDT and CDR2 YNNKEL (reference sequence). Trimming removed 4 bases at V and 2 bases at J, with 23 bases between. Here the CDR3 DNA reads TGTGCCAGCAGCCTGAGCCTAGTCCGGGACATCATTAACACTGAAGCTTTCTTT. It is translated as CASSLSLVRDIINTEAFF.

Ten or more counts support this clonotype. The V and J genes are TRBV29-1 and TRBJ2-5; a weak D match, TRBD1 (5 bases). This CDR3 is 13 amino acids long. The V gene's germline CDR1 is SQVTM and CDR2 ANQGSEA. Trimming pared 4 bases from V and 5 bases from J, leaving 14 bases between. CDR3 DNA sequence: TGCAGCGTTGCAGGGTATTTGGCGGAGACCCAGTACTTC. Its protein is CSVAGYLAETQYF.

As DNA, the CDR3 is TGTGCCAGCAGCCAGGAGACCGTATATGGCTACACCTTC. This sequence encodes CASSQETVYGYTF. V and J are TRBV4-2 and TRBJ1-2; D ambiguous. Germline V gives CDR1 LGHNA, CDR2 YNFKEQ. The V end was cut by 3 bases, the J end by 5 bases, with 10 bases between. The CDR3 consists of 13 residues.

This clonotype was counted a few times. V usage is TRBV5-5 and J usage is TRBJ2-7; 8 bases match TRBD2. The germline CDR1 and CDR2 sequences are SGHKS and YYEKEE (reference sequence). V gave up 0 bases and J gave up 1 base; unmatched junction bases: 9. The CDR3 has 17 amino acids. The CDR3 here is CASSLARAGGWSYEQYF. DNA for the CDR3: TGTGCCAGCAGCTTGGCGAGGGCGGGGGGCTGGTCCTACGAGCAGTACTTC. The full variable domain, with the rest looked up from reference TRBV5-5 and TRBJ2-7, is DAGVTQSPTHLIKTRGQQVTLRCSPISGHKSVSWYQQVLGQGPQFIFQYYEKEERGRGNFPDRFSARQFPNYSSELNVNALLLGDSALYLCASSLARAGGWSYEQYFGPGTRLTVT.

This clonotype was seen a handful of times. At one end, the junction sequence differs from germline, possibly due to a read error. The chain carries TRBV6-2 or TRBV6-3 and TRBJ2-5; the match to TRBD2 covers 12 bases. The CDR3 runs to 16 residues. Per germline, CDR1 MNHEY and CDR2 SVGEGT. CDR3 DNA: TGTGCTAGCAGCCGCGGGACTAGCGGGCCGCAAGAGACCCAGTACTTC. The encoded protein is CASSRGTSGPQETQYF.

V usage is TRBV21-1 and J usage is TRBJ1-1; the table's D call TRBD1 went unverified against the DNA. TRBV21-1 is annotated as a pseudogene. The length of the CDR3 is 14 residues. CDR3 loop: CASSGTGVGTEAFF. The CDR3 coding sequence is TGTGCCAGCAGTGGGACAGGGGTTGGGACTGAAGCTTTCTTT.

This clonotype was observed many times. This chain links TRBV7-9 with TRBJ2-7; TRBD2 matches 11 bases. With V trimmed by 4 bases and J by 2 bases, 7 bases remained unmatched. The CDR3 is made up of 16 amino acids. The germline V gene encodes CDR1 SEHNR and CDR2 FQNEAQ (reference sequence). CDR3 region: CASSSNPLAGAYEQYF. DNA of the CDR3: TGTGCCAGCAGCTCTAATCCACTAGCGGGGGCCTACGAGCAGTACTTC.